The T cell receptor (beta chain) described here comes from a study of cytomegalovirus exposure and HLA in healthy donors. Study outcomes and limitations: Altogether, 150 to 200 TCR beta chains were recorded as cytomegalovirus-associated. When a later analysis was performed, an Asian-associated ancestry cluster reportedly had fewer N-insertions than the roughly 630-donor mean. When analyzed later, the rates of TCR association showed variation by HLA locus, with DRB1 the most and HLA-C the fewest.

In regard to this clone: Antigen specificity is unknown.

Germline CDR1 and CDR2: SGHAT and FQNNGV. The V and J ends lost 3 bases and 4 bases respectively, with 18 bases between them. The CDR3 runs 16 residues. The PCR had 60 Vbeta and 13 Jbeta primers. Assay: immunoSEQ multiplex PCR; the TCRdb copy retains only in-frame clones and omits some. The table lists 20,000 to 25,000 clones. The source is a male donor in good health and CMV-seropositive. Sequenced input: PBMCs. This sequence joins TRBV11-2 and TRBJ1-1; no clear D. The CDR3 here is CASSFNQVWAGTEAFF. In DNA, the CDR3 is TGTGCCAGCAGCTTTAATCAGGTTTGGGCGGGCACTGAAGCTTTCTTT.